The sequence of this TCR beta chain was determined in a study of CD8 T cells in ankylosing spondylitis. The sample holds a few counts of this clonotype. Its antigen is unknown. General observations from the study: A number of the motif variants had already been described in reactive arthritis synovial fluid and blood. Enrichment of disease-linked clones was reportedly significant in matched ankylosing spondylitis synovial fluid. Characteristic, it appeared, of ankylosing spondylitis blood was a TCR beta motif of roughly eight highly homologous variants.

V dropped 6 bases and J dropped 0 bases, with 12 bases sitting between them. There are 14 residues in the CDR3. Germline V lookup: CDR1 MNHNS, CDR2 SASEGT. Quantitative 5'-RACE with molecular barcodes generated TCR beta libraries. MiXCR was run by TCRdb on the 5' RACE reads, yielding one entry per CDR3 protein. The table lists about 340,000 distinct CDR3 sequences, 6.5% to 10% of them singletons. The chain combines TRBV6-1 with TRBJ2-7, with D unresolved. The material sequenced was blood, either unsorted or a sorted T cell fraction (not recorded which). This sequence originates from a male donor with ankylosing spondylitis. Written as DNA, the CDR3 is TGTGCCAGCAGGCCCCTTCTCGACTCCTACGAGCAGTACTTC. The encoded protein is CASRPLLDSYEQYF.